The clone carrying this T cell receptor beta chain was counted many times. Per germline, CDR1 MNHNS and CDR2 SASEGT. J lost 4 bases, V lost 7 bases, and 5 bases had no gene match. There are 14 residues in the CDR3. The sample belongs to a study of CD8+CD57+ T cells in acquired aplastic anemia. Study-wide context: On average, sorted CD4+ and CD8+ cells gave approximately 3.1 ug of DNA. The study obtained roughly 10 million reads on average for CD4+ cells from healthy donors.

Template material for TCR beta VDJ and CDR3 profiling consisted of genomic DNA. TCRdb reprocessed the reads with MiXCR, giving one entry per CDR3 protein. This table has some 170,000 distinct CDR3 sequences, around 45% appearing once. What was sequenced was sorted CD4+, CD8+, or CD8+CD57+ T cells (not recorded which) from PBMCs. The clonotype originates from a human donor in good health. The rearrangement links TRBV6-1 to TRBJ1-2; 11 nucleotides match TRBD1. The CDR3 here is CASIRTGGGYGYTF. The CDR3 DNA reads as TGTGCCAGCATCAGGACAGGGGGCGGCTATGGCTACACCTTC.